The T cell receptor (beta chain) described here comes from a study of T-cell memory formation after mild COVID-19. Study outcomes and limitations: Detection of some responders pre-infection suggested pre-existing cross-reactive memory T cells participated. Whereas later expanders leaned CD4+, clones contracting day 15 to 85 showed a balanced CD4/CD8 makeup. The CD4+ clones that contracted clustered mainly within CM and EM, and the CD8+ clones concentrated in EMRA.

5'RACE primed at constant segments yielded TCR alpha and TCR beta cDNA libraries bearing sample barcodes and UMIs. TCRdb re-called the 5' RACE reads through MiXCR, storing one row per CDR3 protein. The repertoire includes roughly 610,000 distinct CDR3 sequences, roughly 17% of them detected once, and 8.1% sits in the top ten. This clonotype was picked up a small number of times. Its antigen remains unknown. Losses at the gene ends were 0 bases for V and 4 bases for J; bases not matched to a gene: 9. This CDR3 has 15 amino acids. Germline V gene lookup returns CDR1 DFQATT and CDR2 SNEGSKA (reference sequence).

The sequence derives from an adult woman who had mild COVID-19 (a few samples of this study predate the infection). Cell type and time point are not known. The chain couples TRBV20-1 to TRBJ2-7; 7 nucleotides agree with TRBD1. Sequencing input: PBMCs or a T cell subset sorted from them (not recorded which). CDR3 coding DNA: TGCAGTGCTAGAGATATAGGGGGCGCTTCGTACGAGCAGTACTTC. It is translated as CSARDIGGASYEQYF.